Listed here are 27 T cell receptor beta chains from one sample, sequenced in a study of tumor and adjacent non-tumor tissue in lung cancer. No cell sorting was done before RNA was extracted from the tissue. Distant lung tissue was collected more than 3 cm away from the tumor edge. The library came from three nested PCR rounds adapted from ARM-PCR protocols. Via MiXCR, TCRdb re-called the multiplex PCR reads, giving one row per CDR3 protein. The profile shows 75,000 to 95,000 distinct CDR3 sequences, more than 65% of them singletons. Sequencing was carried out using distant non-tumor lung tissue. The receptors derive from a woman aged 45-60 years with non-small cell lung cancer.

Comment on this clonotype: The CDR3 carries no conserved terminal phenylalanine or tryptophan, so it likely arises from a read error. This chain uses TRBV5-6 with TRBJ2-2; 8 nucleotides line up with TRBD1. The CDR3 totals 17 residues. Germline CDR1 and CDR2: SGHDT and YYEEEE. As DNA, the CDR3 is TGTGCCAGTAGCTTGGACCCGGGACAGGTGAGAACCGGGGAGCTGTTTGTT. It codes for CASSLDPGQVRTGELFV.

Comment on this clonotype: A much bigger clone sits one base away, suggesting this may be a read error. The CDR3 DNA follows: TGTGCCGGCGGGGGCCGGCGGAGCTCCTACAATGAGCAGTGCTTC. This codes for CAGGGRRSSYNEQCF. The V call is TRBV28, the J call TRBJ2-1, with TRBD2 as a possible D gene (7 bases). Germline values: CDR1 MDHEN, CDR2 SYDVKM. CDR3 size: 15 residues.

The V and J genes are TRBV29-1 and TRBJ1-2; tentative D call: TRBD1 (5 bases). The V gene lost 7 bases and the J gene lost 12 bases, with 33 bases spanning the gap. The germline gives CDR1 SQVTM, CDR2 ANQGSEA. The CDR3 sequence is 16 residues long. CDR3 in amino acids: CSARDRVPTSNYAHTF. For the CDR3, the DNA is TGCAGCGCCCGAGACAGAGTACCCACCTCTAACTATGCCCACACCTTC.

With regard to this clonotype: The missing conserved phenylalanine or tryptophan at the end of this CDR3 makes a read error likely. This rearrangement joins TRBV11-1 to TRBJ1-1; TRBD1 aligns across 8 bases. The germline CDR1 and CDR2 sequences are SGHAT and FQDESV (reference sequence). Trimming cost V 5 bases and J 7 bases; bases outside gene matches: 6. The CDR3 totals 13 residues. The CDR3 region is CASSLQGDSEAFL. In DNA form, the CDR3 reads TGTGCCAGCAGCCTACAGGGGGACAGTGAAGCTTTCTTG.

This clonotype was found once. At one of its ends the junction is not consistent with the germline gene, which may arise from a read error. The chain carries TRBV12-3 or TRBV12-4 and TRBJ2-7, with TRBD2 matching over 14 bases. The CDR3 consists of 18 residues. CDR3 nucleotides: TGTGCCAGCAGTTCTGGGACTAGCGGGAGAAGTGGCTTCTACGAGCTGTACTTC. Translation gives CASSSGTSGRSGFYELYF.

Of note for this clonotype: A read error is likely, as this CDR3 ends without the conserved phenylalanine or tryptophan. The chain uses TRBV6-1 and TRBJ1-6; 7 bases align to TRBD1. Germline V CDR1 and CDR2: MNHNS, SASEGT. V shed 8 bases and J 11 bases; nucleotides not matched to a gene: 9. CDR3 size: 13 residues. The CDR3 DNA reads TGTGCCAGCGGGGACAGTCGAGGTCCACCCCTCCACTTA. This codes for CASGDSRGPPLHL.

Concerning this clonotype: The conserved closing phenylalanine or tryptophan is absent in this CDR3, likely reflecting a read error. The CDR3 coding sequence is TGTGCCAGCAGCAGTGCGGGACCAGCGGGACCTGGGGCCAACGTCCTGACTTTA. Translating it yields CASSSAGPAGPGANVLTL. The chain couples TRBV5-4 to TRBJ2-6; 7 positions match TRBD2. Germline V gives CDR1 SGHNT, CDR2 YYREEE (reference sequence). CDR3 length equals 18 residues. Trimming at V came to 4 bases and at J to 2 bases, leaving 12 bases not matched to a gene.

A remark on this clonotype: An end of the junction does not agree with germline; a read error may underlie this. The CDR3, as DNA: TGTGCCGGGCGGGACAGGAACGTCGGGAAGCTGTTTTTT. Encoded protein: CAGRDRNVGKLFF. The chain combines TRBV6-1 with TRBJ2-2; TRBD1 agrees at 8 bases. CDR1 MNHNS and CDR2 SASEGT come from the germline V gene. The CDR3 length is 13 residues.

This clonotype is labeled as medium-sized (0.01 to 0.1%). V and J are TRBV6-5 and TRBJ2-5; D might be TRBD1 (7 bases). This CDR3 is built from 17 residues. Germline V gene lookup returns CDR1 MNHEY and CDR2 SVGAGI. V lost 8 bases, J lost 0 bases, and 22 bases lay in between. CDR3 region: CASHRGRGLLHQETQYF. In DNA, the CDR3 is TGTGCCAGCCACAGGGGAAGGGGACTGTTGCACCAAGAGACCCAGTACTTC.

This chain joins TRBV12-3 or TRBV12-4 and TRBJ2-6, with D unclear. This CDR3 is built from 16 residues. Trimming left V 6 bases short and J 3 bases short, with 15 bases between. CDR3 DNA: TGTGCCAGCAGCCGTGGCCTGCAAAATGGGGCCAACGTCCTGACTTTC. Its translation: CASSRGLQNGANVLTF.

Worth noting for this clonotype: A junction end diverges from the germline sequence, so it may reflect a read error. V gene TRBV6-1 combines with J gene TRBJ2-6, with 7 bases aligning to TRBD2. The CDR3 consists of 16 residues. Per germline, CDR1 MNHNS and CDR2 SASEGT. Here the CDR3 reads CASSEGSGSGANVLTF. CDR3 coding DNA: TGTGCCAGCAGTGAAGGGTCCGGGAGCGGGGCCAACGTACTGACTTTC.

The J gene is TRBJ1-6, the V gene TRBV11-2; weak D call: TRBD1 (6 bases). There are 14 residues in the CDR3. CDR1 is SGHAT, CDR2 FQNNGV, per germline. Trimming cost V 4 bases and J 10 bases, with 14 bases left between them. The CDR3 reads CASSSRAGESPLHF. In DNA form, the CDR3 reads TGTGCCAGCAGCTCTCGTGCAGGGGAATCACCCCTCCACTTT.

The chain couples TRBV11-2 to TRBJ2-7; D might be TRBD1 (5 bases). The CDR3 consists of 14 residues. Trimming removed 5 bases at V and 3 bases at J, with 14 bases between. Germline lookup yields CDR1 SGHAT and CDR2 FQNNGV. The CDR3 reads CASSPTDNVYEQYF. CDR3 in DNA: TGTGCCAGCAGCCCGACGGACAATGTCTACGAGCAGTACTTC.

Within the sample, this clonotype is medium-sized (0.01 to 0.1%). This rearrangement joins TRBV6-6 to TRBJ2-1, with D tentatively TRBD2 (5 bases). CDR1 MNHNY and CDR2 SVGAGI come from the germline V gene (reference sequence). V dropped 2 bases and J dropped 10 bases, with 18 bases sitting between them. The CDR3 totals 15 residues. CDR3 nucleotides: TGTGCCAGCAGTTACCCAGCTCAGAGGTCGGGGGAGCAGTTCTTC. Residues: CASSYPAQRSGEQFF.

In regard to this clonotype: Given a much more abundant clone one base away, this may be a read error. The rearrangement joins TRBV5-4 to TRBJ1-2; possibly TRBD1 for D (6 bases). V was trimmed by 0 bases and J by 6 bases, leaving 12 bases between them. Germline V gene data show CDR1 as SGHNT and CDR2 as YYREEE (reference sequence). CDR3 length: 14 residues. CDR3 nucleotide sequence: TGTGCCAGCAGCTTGGACAGGGAACTCAATGGCTACACCTTC. This gives the protein CASSLDRELNGYTF.

This clonotype appeared many times. This rearrangement joins TRBV12-3 or TRBV12-4 to TRBJ2-5, with TRBD2 matching 7 bases. V dropped 2 bases and J dropped 0; count of bases not matched to a gene: 3. The CDR3 is 15 amino acids. The DNA of the CDR3 is TGTGCCAGCAGTTTATGGGAGGGGAACCAAGAGACCCAGTACTTC. Its protein product is CASSLWEGNQETQYF.

About this clonotype itself: The CDR3 end shows no conserved phenylalanine or tryptophan, and so a read error is likely. In nucleotides, the CDR3 is TGTGCCAGTAGCTTAGCGTCGGTGGGTTATGGCTACACCGTC. It codes for CASSLASVGYGYTV. This chain connects TRBV7-8 to TRBJ1-2; the D is unclear. Germline values: CDR1 SGHVS, CDR2 FQNEAQ. CDR3 length: 14 amino acids.

This clonotype was picked up one time. This rearrangement joins TRBV9 to TRBJ2-7, with a weak D call TRBD1 (6 bases). Trimming took 2 bases from V and 0 from J, leaving 18 bases between them. CDR1 SGDLS and CDR2 YYNGEE come from the germline V gene. CDR3 length: 17 amino acids. The CDR3 region is CASSVRGDMAGSYEQYF. The CDR3 region has the DNA TGTGCCAGCAGCGTCAGGGGAGACATGGCCGGCTCCTACGAGCAGTACTTC.

The V call is TRBV29-1, the J call TRBJ1-1; D is possibly TRBD1 (6 bases). Germline V gene data show CDR1 as SQVTM and CDR2 as ANQGSEA. This CDR3 spans 11 amino acids. V shed 8 bases and J shed 5 bases, with 12 bases lying between them. The CDR3 spells CSIEGETEAFF. CDR3 DNA sequence: TGCAGCATCGAGGGGGAAACTGAAGCTTTCTTT.

Remarks on this clonotype: This sequence may be a read error, since a much larger clone differs from it by one base. The chain carries TRBV10-2 and TRBJ2-1, with D hard to call. The CDR3 length is 17 residues. CDR1 WSHSY and CDR2 SAAADI come from the germline V gene. CDR3 DNA: TGCGCCGGCAGTTTCGGTCCCCCCCGAAGCTCCTACAATGAGCAGTTCTTC. This translates into CAGSFGPPRSSYNEQFF.

This clonotype was detected only once. A much larger clone lies one base from this, so it may be a read error. The chain joins TRBV20-1 to TRBJ2-2; the D gene could be TRBD1 or TRBD2 (5 bases each). The CDR3 loop spans 13 amino acids. CDR1 is DFQATT and CDR2 is SNEGSKA in the germline V gene (reference sequence). With 6 bases removed from V and 4 bases from J, the gap between germline ends came to 12 bases. DNA of the CDR3: TGCAGTGCCCCGGGACGGAGCACCGGGGAGCTGTTTTTT. Its translation: CSAPGRSTGELFF.

As regards this clonotype: A much larger clone differs from this one at a single base, so this may be a read error. The rearrangement joins TRBV20-1 to TRBJ2-7; D unclear. CDR3 length: 14 amino acids. The germline V gene has CDR1 DFQATT and CDR2 SNEGSKA (reference sequence). CDR3 DNA sequence: TGCAATGCTAGTCTTAGCAGATTTACCAACGAGCAGTACTTC. This sequence encodes CNASLSRFTNEQYF.

Notes on this clonotype: One junction end disagrees with the germline gene, perhaps due to a read error. The V and J genes are TRBV6-5 and TRBJ2-1; a weak D match, TRBD2 (6 bases). Germline assignment: CDR1 MNHEY and CDR2 SVGAGI. The CDR3 is 16 amino acids. The DNA of the CDR3 is TGTGCCAGCAGCCCCCGACCCGAGGGAGGCTACAATGAGCAACTCTTC. Translated, it gives CASSPRPEGGYNEQLF.

With regard to this clonotype: This may be a read error, as it is one base from a much larger clone. This chain links TRBV28 with TRBJ1-1, with 8 bases lining up with TRBD1. CDR3 length: 15 amino acids. Germline CDR1 is MDHEN and CDR2 is SYDVKM. This CDR3 reads CVSSRTGTGNTEAFF. The CDR3 DNA sequence: TGTGTCAGCAGTCGCACCGGGACAGGGAACACTGAAGCTTTCTTT.

In the case of this clonotype: The final CDR3 position lacks the conserved phenylalanine or tryptophan, pointing to a likely read error. The rearrangement joins TRBV6-1 to TRBJ2-3; 7 bases are shared with TRBD1. There are 13 residues in the CDR3. Germline CDR1 is MNHNS and CDR2 is SASEGT. The CDR3 DNA sequence: TGTGCCACCAGTGTTACAGGGGCAGATACGCAGTATTTA. This translates into CATSVTGADTQYL.

The CDR3 region is CAWSVLVINLSEQFF. The CDR3 nucleotides are TGTGCCTGGAGTGTACTAGTTATAAATCTAAGTGAGCAGTTCTTC. The chain carries TRBV30 and TRBJ2-1; TRBD2 is a possible D gene (5 bases). Germline CDR1 reads GTSNPN; CDR2 reads SVGIG (reference sequence). V dropped 0 bases and J dropped 9 bases, with 18 bases sitting between them. CDR3 size: 15 residues.

Regarding this clonotype: In this CDR3 the conserved last residue, phenylalanine or tryptophan, is missing, so a read error is likely. V gene TRBV4-1 combines with J gene TRBJ2-3; D is uncertain. The germline gives CDR1 MGHRA, CDR2 YSYEKL. This CDR3 spans 15 amino acids. CDR3 DNA sequence: TGCGTCAGCAGCCAAGATGTCGCGAGGACAGATACGCAGTATTAT. Its protein product is CVSSQDVARTDTQYY.